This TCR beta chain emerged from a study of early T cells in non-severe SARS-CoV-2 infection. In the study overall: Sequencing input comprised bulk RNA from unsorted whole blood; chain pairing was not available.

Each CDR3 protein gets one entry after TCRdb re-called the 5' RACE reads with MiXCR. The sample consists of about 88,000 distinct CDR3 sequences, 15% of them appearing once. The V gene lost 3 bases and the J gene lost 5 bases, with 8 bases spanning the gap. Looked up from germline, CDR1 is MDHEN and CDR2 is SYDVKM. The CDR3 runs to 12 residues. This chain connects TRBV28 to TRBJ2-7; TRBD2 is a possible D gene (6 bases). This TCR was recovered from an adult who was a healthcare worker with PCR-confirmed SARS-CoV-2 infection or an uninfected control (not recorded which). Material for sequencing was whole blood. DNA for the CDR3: TGTGCCAGCAGTTTTCGGAGGGACGAGCAGTACTTC. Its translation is CASSFRRDEQYF.